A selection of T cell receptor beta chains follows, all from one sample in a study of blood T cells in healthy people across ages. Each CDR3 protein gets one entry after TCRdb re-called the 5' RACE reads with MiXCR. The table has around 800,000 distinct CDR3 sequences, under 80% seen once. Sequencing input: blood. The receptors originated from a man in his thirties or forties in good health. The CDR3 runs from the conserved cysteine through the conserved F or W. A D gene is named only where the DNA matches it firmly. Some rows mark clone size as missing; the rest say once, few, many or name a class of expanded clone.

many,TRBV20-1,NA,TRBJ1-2,TGCAGTGCTAGAGAAGGGACGGATGCACATGGCTACACCTTC,CSAREGTDAHGYTF
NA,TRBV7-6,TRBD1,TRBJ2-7,TGTGCCAGCAGCTTAGGAACCCCAGGGGGCGCGGTGCAGTACTTC,CASSLGTPGGAVQYF
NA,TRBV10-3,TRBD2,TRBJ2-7,TGTGCCATCAGTGAGAAAAAGCGGGGCGCCTACGAGCAGTACTTC,CAISEKKRGAYEQYF
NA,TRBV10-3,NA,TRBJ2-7,TGTGCCATCAGCCTGACGGTCGCCTACGAGCAGTACTTC,CAISLTVAYEQYF
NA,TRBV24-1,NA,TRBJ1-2,TGTGCCACCAGTGATCACGACAGCAACTATGGCTACACCTTC,CATSDHDSNYGYTF
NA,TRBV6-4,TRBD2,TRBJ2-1,TGTGCCAGCAGTGACTCGGCTAGCGGGGGGGCCGGTGAGCAGTTCTTC,CASSDSASGGAGEQFF
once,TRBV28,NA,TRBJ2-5,TGTGCCAGCAGTTTACGGTCGTGGAAGAACACCAGCCCAGAGACCCAGTACTTC,CASSLRSWKNTSPETQYF
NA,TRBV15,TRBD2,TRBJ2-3,TGTGCCACCAGCAGACCTAGCGGGGGGGCTGAAGATACGCAGTATTTT,CATSRPSGGAEDTQYF
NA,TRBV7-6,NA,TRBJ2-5,TGTGCCAGCAGCTTAGCGGGGACTGACAGAGAGACCCAGTACTTC,CASSLAGTDRETQYF
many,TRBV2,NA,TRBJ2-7,TGTGCCAGCAGTACAAGGGGGGAACTCTACGAGCAGTACTTC,CASSTRGELYEQYF
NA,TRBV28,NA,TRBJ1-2,TGTGCCAGCACCCTGGGGGGGTATGGCTACACCTTC,CASTLGGYGYTF
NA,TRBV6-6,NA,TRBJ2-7,TGTGCCAGCATCCGGGACACCAGCTCCTACGAGCAGTACTTC,CASIRDTSSYEQYF
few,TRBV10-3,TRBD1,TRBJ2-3,TGTGCCATCAGTAGGACAGGGGGCGGGACAGATACGCAGTATTTT,CAISRTGGGTDTQYF
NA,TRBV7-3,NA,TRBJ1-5,TGTGCCAGCAGCTTTGGGACGGGTCAGCCCCAGCATTTT,CASSFGTGQPQHF
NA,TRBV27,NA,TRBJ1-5,TGTGCCAGCAGTTTACCGAATGGCGGCAATCAGCCCCAGCATTTT,CASSLPNGGNQPQHF
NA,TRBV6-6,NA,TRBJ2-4,TGTGCCAGCAGTTACTACCCGGGGTCCAAAAACATTCAGTACTTC,CASSYYPGSKNIQYF
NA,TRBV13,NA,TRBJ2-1,TGTGCCAGCAGCTTTTTGCGGGGCCCACAAGAGACCCAGTTCTTC,CASSFLRGPQETQFF
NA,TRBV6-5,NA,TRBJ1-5,TGTGCCAGCAGTCGAGGGAGTCGAAGCAATCAGCCACAGCATTTT,CASSRGSRSNQPQHF